One and the same sample provided the 22 T cell receptor beta chains below, sequenced in a study of CD8 T cells in Susac syndrome. Random hexamers primed reverse transcription of about 0.45 to 1 ug RNA. TCRdb re-called the immunoSEQ multiplex PCR reads through MiXCR, storing one row per CDR3 protein. Among about 200,000 distinct CDR3 sequences, roughly 95% were seen once, and the ten largest hold 0.1%. The source material was CD4+ T cells from PBMCs. The receptor source for this set is a human donor in good health.

The gene calls are TRBV2 and TRBJ1-5; D uncertain. The CDR3 totals 11 residues. Trimming shortened V by 2 bases and J by 6 bases, and 2 bases separated the two germline ends. Germline V CDR1 and CDR2: SNHLY, FYNNEI. CDR3 sequence (DNA): TGTGCCAGCAGTGAAAGTCAGCCCCAGCATTTT. This gives the protein CASSESQPQHF.

This clonotype was seen only once. CDR3 in DNA: TGCAGTGCTACTCCCGGGGTAGCGGGTACGCAGTATTTT. Its protein is CSATPGVAGTQYF. The chain uses TRBV20-1 and TRBJ2-3; 7 bases match TRBD2. Germline trimming cut 4 bases from V and 8 bases from J; bases unmatched to any gene: 9. Germline V gives CDR1 DFQATT, CDR2 SNEGSKA (reference sequence). The CDR3 covers 13 residues.

V is TRBV30 and J is TRBJ1-2; 7 bases align to TRBD1. With 4 bases clipped from V and 6 bases from J, the junction kept 11 bases outside the gene matches. Per the germline V gene, CDR1 is GTSNPN and CDR2 is SVGIG (reference sequence). The CDR3 is made up of 14 amino acids. CDR3 in amino acids: CAWTPNRGIDGYTF. CDR3 in DNA: TGTGCCTGGACCCCAAACAGGGGAATAGATGGCTACACCTTC.

The chain uses TRBV24-1 and TRBJ2-3; D is uncertain. The CDR3 extends over 14 amino acids. Germline lookup yields CDR1 KGHDR and CDR2 SFDVKD. Between the trimmed V and J ends, which lost 3 bases and 6 bases, there was a span of 12 bases. DNA of the CDR3: TGTGCCACCAGTGATCGGGTCGTACGGGATACGCAGTATTTT. Translating it yields CATSDRVVRDTQYF.

V gene TRBV9 combines with J gene TRBJ2-3, with a weak D call TRBD2 (6 bases). Trimming left V 1 base short and J 0 bases short, with 6 bases between. Germline V gives CDR1 SGDLS, CDR2 YYNGEE. This CDR3 is built from 14 residues. CDR3 bases: TGTGCCAGCAGCGTAAGCGGGAGCACAGATACGCAGTATTTT. It codes for CASSVSGSTDTQYF. The full variable domain, rest sourced from reference TRBV9 and TRBJ2-3, is DSGVTQTPKHLITATGQRVTLRCSPRSGDLSVYWYQQSLDQGLQFLIQYYNGEERAKGNILERFSAQQFPDLHSELNLSSLELGDSALYFCASSVSGSTDTQYFGPGTRLTVL.

This clonotype was observed once. V and J are TRBV20-1 and TRBJ2-1; no definite D call. V gave up 6 bases and J gave up 7 bases, with 22 bases separating them. Germline V CDR1 and CDR2: DFQATT, SNEGSKA (reference sequence). This CDR3 region has 15 residues. The CDR3 nucleotides are TGCAGTGCCCCCCCCTTCGCTGAGCTCAGGAATGAGCAGTTCTTC. Amino acid sequence: CSAPPFAELRNEQFF.

This clonotype was detected only once. This rearrangement joins TRBV20-1 to TRBJ2-7, with D perhaps TRBD2 (5 bases). The CDR3 loop spans 15 amino acids. Germline V gene sequence: CDR1 DFQATT, CDR2 SNEGSKA (reference sequence). Trimming shortened V by 5 bases and J by 0 bases, and 17 bases separated the two germline ends. The DNA of the CDR3 is TGCAGTGCTGCCTATGGACTGTCGAGCTCCTACGAGCAGTACGTC. Translated: CSAAYGLSSSYEQYV.

This rearrangement joins TRBV29-1 to TRBJ1-2; unclear D gene. The CDR3 totals 12 residues. Germline V gives CDR1 SQVTM, CDR2 ANQGSEA. Trimming removed 4 bases from V and 8 bases from J, with 14 bases in between. The CDR3 region is CSVVTAGYGYTF. DNA of the CDR3: TGCAGCGTTGTCACGGCGGGGTACGGCTACACCTTC.

This rearrangement joins TRBV5-4 to TRBJ2-3, with D hard to call. The CDR3 runs 13 residues. In germline, CDR1 is SGHNT, CDR2 YYREEE (reference sequence). Trimming left V 3 bases short and J 2 bases short, with 7 bases between. CDR3 nucleotide sequence: TGTGCCAGCAGCTGGCAGTTCACAGATACGCAGTATTTT. Amino acids: CASSWQFTDTQYF.

The chain uses TRBV7-9 and TRBJ2-3; D remains unclear. Per germline, CDR1 SEHNR and CDR2 FQNEAQ (reference sequence). The CDR3 contains 14 residues. Trimming cost V 5 bases and J 4 bases, with 13 bases left between them. This chain's CDR3 is CASSPRTNADTQYF. CDR3 sequence (DNA): TGTGCCAGCAGCCCACGGACCAACGCAGATACGCAGTATTTT.

V usage is TRBV29-1 and J usage is TRBJ2-2; tentatively, D is TRBD2 (6 bases). Trimming took 0 bases from V and 8 from J, leaving 16 bases between them. Germline V CDR1 and CDR2: SQVTM, ANQGSEA. The CDR3 has 15 residues. CDR3 nucleotide sequence: TGCAGCGTTGAAGATTCGGGGGTCAGGGTGGGGGAGCTGTTTTTT. Residues: CSVEDSGVRVGELFF.

This sequence joins TRBV20-1 and TRBJ2-7; either TRBD1 or TRBD2 may fit D (6 bases each). Germline V gives CDR1 DFQATT, CDR2 SNEGSKA (reference sequence). There are 13 residues in the CDR3. V was pared by 6 bases and J by 3 bases, with 15 bases between. Here the CDR3 reads CSAEGGHLYEQYF. Here the CDR3 DNA reads TGCAGTGCGGAGGGGGGACACCTCTACGAGCAGTACTTC.

This sequence joins TRBV11-2 and TRBJ2-1; D is tentatively TRBD1 or TRBD2 (5 bases each). Germline-derived CDR1 and CDR2 are SGHAT and FQNNGV. The V gene lost 5 bases and the J gene lost 8 bases, with 22 bases spanning the gap. The CDR3 runs 16 residues. Here the CDR3 DNA reads TGTGCCAGCAGCAACAACGCCGGGGCACCTGGGGATGAGCAGTTCTTC. Translated: CASSNNAGAPGDEQFF. Full variable domain (rest looked up from reference TRBV11-2 and TRBJ2-1): EAGVAQSPRYKIIEKRQSVAFWCNPISGHATLYWYQQILGQGPKLLIQFQNNGVVDDSQLPKDRFSAERLKGVDSTLKIQPAKLEDSAVYLCASSNNAGAPGDEQFFGPGTRLTVL.

This chain connects TRBV4-1 to TRBJ2-1; unclear D gene. Trimming shortened V by 0 bases and J by 8 bases, and 20 bases separated the two germline ends. Germline assignment: CDR1 MGHRA and CDR2 YSYEKL. The CDR3 extends over 17 amino acids. The DNA for the CDR3 is TGCGCCAGCAGCCAAGATCCTACGGGTTCCCTAGGCGATGAGCAGTTCTTC. It encodes CASSQDPTGSLGDEQFF.

V is TRBV5-1 and J is TRBJ2-5, with TRBD2 matching 9 bases. The CDR3 extends over 16 amino acids. Germline-derived CDR1 and CDR2 are SGHRS and YFSETQ. The V and J ends lost 0 bases and 2 bases, in that order; junction bases with no gene match: 5. CDR3 region: CASSLGPSGTQETQYF. The CDR3 DNA sequence: TGCGCCAGCAGCTTGGGGCCTAGCGGGACACAAGAGACCCAGTACTTC.

The chain links TRBV29-1 to TRBJ1-1; D perhaps matches TRBD1 (5 bases). This CDR3 spans 13 amino acids. Germline CDR1 SQVTM, CDR2 ANQGSEA. The germline V and J ends were trimmed by 4 bases and 0 bases, with 9 bases remaining between them. CDR3 residues: CSVGGMMNTEAFF. DNA for the CDR3: TGCAGCGTTGGGGGGATGATGAACACTGAAGCTTTCTTT.

The genes are TRBV24-1 and TRBJ1-5; D is uncertain. Germline values: CDR1 KGHDR, CDR2 SFDVKD. V lost 9 bases to trimming and J lost 2 bases, with 13 bases between them. CDR3 length equals 14 residues. The CDR3 DNA is TGTGCCACCGCCGGGAGCGGGCGCAATCAGCCCCAGCATTTT. Protein: CATAGSGRNQPQHF.

The rearrangement uses TRBV18 and TRBJ2-7; perhaps TRBD1 as D (5 bases). V lost 0 bases, J lost 2 bases, and 8 bases lay in between. Germline V gives CDR1 KGHSH, CDR2 LQKENI. The CDR3 is 14 residues long. The CDR3 DNA sequence: TGTGCCAGCTCACCACCCGGACAAACCTACGAGCAGTACTTC. This sequence encodes CASSPPGQTYEQYF. The whole variable domain, filled in from reference TRBV18 and TRBJ2-7, reads NAGVMQNPRHLVRRRGQEARLRCSPMKGHSHVYWYRQLPEEGLKFMVYLQKENIIDESGMPKERFSAEFPKEGPSILRIQQVVRGDSAAYFCASSPPGQTYEQYFGPGTRLTVT.

The CDR3 DNA sequence: TGCAGTGCGCAGATTGGAAGAGAGACCCAGTACTTC. It yields the protein CSAQIGRETQYF. V gene TRBV20-1 combines with J gene TRBJ2-5; D is unresolved. The CDR3 sequence is 12 residues long. Trimming took 6 bases from V and 4 from J, leaving 12 bases between them. Germline V CDR1 and CDR2: DFQATT, SNEGSKA (reference sequence).

This chain joins TRBV7-9 and TRBJ1-1; D is unclear. There are 15 residues in the CDR3. Germline V gene data show CDR1 as SEHNR and CDR2 as FQNEAQ (reference sequence). Trimming removed 7 bases at V and 1 base at J, with 16 bases between. The CDR3 DNA sequence: TGTGCCAGCATCCTCGTCTCGACGGCGAACACTGAAGCTTTCTTT. Protein sequence: CASILVSTANTEAFF.

The chain has TRBV6-1 and TRBJ2-7, with a possible D match to TRBD1 (5 bases). The V gene's germline CDR1 is MNHNS and CDR2 SASEGT. This CDR3 contains 16 residues. Trimming stripped 4 bases from V and 1 base from J, with 17 bases between. CDR3 residues: CASSGVRTSLSYEQYF. The CDR3 nucleotides read TGTGCCAGCAGTGGCGTCCGGACAAGCTTATCCTACGAGCAGTACTTC.

This sequence joins TRBV7-3 and TRBJ2-1, with 12 bases aligning to TRBD2. In germline, CDR1 is SGHTA, CDR2 FQGTGA. This CDR3 spans 16 amino acids. J was trimmed by 9 bases and V by 0 bases; bases with no gene match: 6. The CDR3 region is CASSLTLPSGRGEQFF. The CDR3, as DNA: TGTGCCAGCAGCTTAACGTTACCTAGCGGGAGGGGTGAGCAGTTCTTC.